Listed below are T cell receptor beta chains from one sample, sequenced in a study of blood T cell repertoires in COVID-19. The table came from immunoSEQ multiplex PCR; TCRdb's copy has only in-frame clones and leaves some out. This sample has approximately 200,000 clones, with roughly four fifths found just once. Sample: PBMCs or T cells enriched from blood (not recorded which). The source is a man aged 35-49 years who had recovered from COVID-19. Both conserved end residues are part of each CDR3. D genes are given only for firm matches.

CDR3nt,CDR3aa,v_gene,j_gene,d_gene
TGTGCCTGGAGTGTACGGGGAGGAAACACCATATATTTT,CAWSVRGGNTIYF,TRBV30,TRBJ1-3,.
TGCGCCAGCAGCCCCGATGGGACAGCTGCACGTGGCTACACCTTC,CASSPDGTAARGYTF,TRBV5-1,TRBJ1-2,TRBD1
TGTGCCAGCAGTGAGGGCAGCCAATTTGAAGCTTTCTTT,CASSEGSQFEAFF,TRBV2,TRBJ1-1,.
TGTGCCAGCAGTGAATCCGGGGGGGCAGCTGGGGAGCAGTACTTC,CASSESGGAAGEQYF,TRBV6-1,TRBJ2-7,TRBD2
TGTGCCACCAGTGATACCCCGGCTCTAGCGGGAGTTCAGGGTGAGCAGTTCTTC,CATSDTPALAGVQGEQFF,TRBV24-1,TRBJ2-1,TRBD2
TGTGCCAGCAGCCCCCGGGGGGCGAACACTGAAGCTTTCTTT,CASSPRGANTEAFF,TRBV11-2,TRBJ1-1,.
TGTGCCAGCAGCTTATATGCTAGCGGGAGGGCCGGGGAGACCCAGTACTTC,CASSLYASGRAGETQYF,TRBV7-6,TRBJ2-5,TRBD2
TGTGCCAGCAGCCTCGGTAATAGCAATCAGCCCCAGCATTTT,CASSLGNSNQPQHF,TRBV3-1/TRBV3-2,TRBJ1-5,.
TGTGCCAGCAGCCCACGAACTAGCGGGAGTATCTATGAGCAGTTCTTC,CASSPRTSGSIYEQFF,TRBV7-8,TRBJ2-1,TRBD2
TGCGCCAGCAGCTTGAGTGGGACTAGCTCCTACGAGCAGTACTTC,CASSLSGTSSYEQYF,TRBV5-1,TRBJ2-7,TRBD2
TGCAGCGTTGAAGCCTTAAGCCCTGAAGCTTTCTTT,CSVEALSPEAFF,TRBV29-1,TRBJ1-1,.